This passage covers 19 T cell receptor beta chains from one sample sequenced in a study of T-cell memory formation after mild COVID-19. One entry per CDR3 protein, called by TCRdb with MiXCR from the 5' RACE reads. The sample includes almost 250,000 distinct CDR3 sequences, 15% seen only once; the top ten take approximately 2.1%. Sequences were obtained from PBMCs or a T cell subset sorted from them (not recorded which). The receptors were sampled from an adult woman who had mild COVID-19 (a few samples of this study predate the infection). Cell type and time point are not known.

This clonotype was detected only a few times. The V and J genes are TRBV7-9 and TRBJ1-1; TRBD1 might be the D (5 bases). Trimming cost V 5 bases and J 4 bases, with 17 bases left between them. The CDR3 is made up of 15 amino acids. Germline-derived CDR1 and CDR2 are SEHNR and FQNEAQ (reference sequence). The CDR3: CASSEGTKSGTEAFF. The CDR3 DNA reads TGTGCCAGCAGCGAGGGGACGAAGAGCGGCACTGAAGCTTTCTTT.

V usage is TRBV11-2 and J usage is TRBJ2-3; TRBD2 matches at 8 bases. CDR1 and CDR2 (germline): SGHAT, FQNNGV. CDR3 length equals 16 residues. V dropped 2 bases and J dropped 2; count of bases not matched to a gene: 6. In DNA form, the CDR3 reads TGTGCCAGCAGCTTAAGGGGCGGGGGGCACACAGATACGCAGTATTTT. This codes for CASSLRGGGHTDTQYF.

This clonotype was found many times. This CDR3 is CASSVAELAGASGEQFF. In nucleotides, the CDR3 is TGTGCCAGCAGCGTAGCGGAACTAGCGGGGGCCTCAGGTGAGCAGTTCTTC. V and J are TRBV9 and TRBJ2-1, with 11 positions matching TRBD2. The CDR3 covers 17 residues. Germline V gene sequence: CDR1 SGDLS, CDR2 YYNGEE. The V and J ends lost 0 bases and 9 bases, in that order; junction bases with no gene match: 11.

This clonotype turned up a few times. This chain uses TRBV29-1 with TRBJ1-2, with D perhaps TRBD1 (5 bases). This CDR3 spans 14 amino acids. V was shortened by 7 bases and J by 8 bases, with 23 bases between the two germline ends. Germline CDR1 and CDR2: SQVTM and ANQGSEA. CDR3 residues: CSATKGSGRVGYTF. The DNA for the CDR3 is TGCAGCGCAACCAAGGGGTCCGGTCGGGTCGGCTACACCTTC.

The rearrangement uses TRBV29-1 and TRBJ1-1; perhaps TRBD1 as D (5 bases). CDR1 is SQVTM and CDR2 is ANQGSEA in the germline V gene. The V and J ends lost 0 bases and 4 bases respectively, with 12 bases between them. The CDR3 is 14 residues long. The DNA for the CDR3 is TGCAGCGTTGAAGAAGGCGGCGGGGGCACTGAAGCTTTCTTT. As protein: CSVEEGGGGTEAFF.

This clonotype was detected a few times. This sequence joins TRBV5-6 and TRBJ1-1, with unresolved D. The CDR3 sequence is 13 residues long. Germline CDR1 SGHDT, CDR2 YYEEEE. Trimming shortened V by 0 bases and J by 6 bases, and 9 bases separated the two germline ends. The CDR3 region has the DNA TGTGCCAGCAGCTTGGCAGTTTCCGCTGAAGCTTTCTTT. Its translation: CASSLAVSAEAFF.

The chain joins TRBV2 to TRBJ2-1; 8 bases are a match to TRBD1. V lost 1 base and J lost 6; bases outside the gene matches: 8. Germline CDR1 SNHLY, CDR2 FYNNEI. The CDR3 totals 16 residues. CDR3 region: CASSEVGQVGGNEQFF. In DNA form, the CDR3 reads TGTGCCAGCAGTGAAGTGGGACAGGTTGGGGGCAATGAGCAGTTCTTC.

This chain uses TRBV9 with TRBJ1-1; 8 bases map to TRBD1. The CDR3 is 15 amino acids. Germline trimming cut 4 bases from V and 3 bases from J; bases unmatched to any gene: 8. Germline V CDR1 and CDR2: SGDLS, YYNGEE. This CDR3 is CASSKRQGWDTEAFF. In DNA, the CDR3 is TGTGCCAGCAGCAAGAGACAGGGGTGGGACACTGAAGCTTTCTTT. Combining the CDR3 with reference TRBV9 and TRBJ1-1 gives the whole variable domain DSGVTQTPKHLITATGQRVTLRCSPRSGDLSVYWYQQSLDQGLQFLIQYYNGEERAKGNILERFSAQQFPDLHSELNLSSLELGDSALYFCASSKRQGWDTEAFFGQGTRLTVV.

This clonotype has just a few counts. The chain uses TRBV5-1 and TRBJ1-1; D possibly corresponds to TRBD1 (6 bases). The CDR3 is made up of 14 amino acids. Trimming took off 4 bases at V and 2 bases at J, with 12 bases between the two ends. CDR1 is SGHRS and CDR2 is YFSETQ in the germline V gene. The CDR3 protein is CASSPGGGNTEAFF. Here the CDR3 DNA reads TGCGCCAGCAGCCCGGGAGGGGGAAACACTGAAGCTTTCTTT.

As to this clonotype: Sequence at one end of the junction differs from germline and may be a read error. The CDR3 loop reads CASSWTLGMNTEAFF. The CDR3 DNA reads TGTGCCAGCAGCTGGACTCTTGGGATGAACACTGAAGCCTTCTTT. V is TRBV5-4 and J is TRBJ1-1, with D hard to call. From germline, CDR1 is SGHNT and CDR2 YYREEE (reference sequence). The length of the CDR3 is 15 residues. Full variable domain (outside the CDR3, taken from reference TRBV5-4 and TRBJ1-1): ETGVTQSPTHLIKTRGQQVTLRCSSQSGHNTVSWYQQALGQGPQFIFQYYREEENGRGNFPPRFSGLQFPNYSSELNVNALELDDSALYLCASSWTLGMNTEAFFGQGTRLTVV.

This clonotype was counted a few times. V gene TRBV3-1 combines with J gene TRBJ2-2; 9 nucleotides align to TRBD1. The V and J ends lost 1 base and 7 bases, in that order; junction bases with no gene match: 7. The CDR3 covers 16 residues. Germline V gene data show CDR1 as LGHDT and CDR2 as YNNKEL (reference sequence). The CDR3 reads CASSQGDRVLNGELFF. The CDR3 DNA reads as TGTGCCAGCAGCCAAGGGGACAGGGTATTGAACGGGGAGCTGTTTTTT.

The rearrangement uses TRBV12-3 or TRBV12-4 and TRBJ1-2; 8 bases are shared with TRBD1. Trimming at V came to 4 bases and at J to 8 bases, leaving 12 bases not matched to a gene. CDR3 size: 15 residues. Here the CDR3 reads CASSSQGAPLWGYTF. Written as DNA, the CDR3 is TGTGCCAGCAGTTCGCAGGGGGCCCCACTGTGGGGCTACACCTTC.

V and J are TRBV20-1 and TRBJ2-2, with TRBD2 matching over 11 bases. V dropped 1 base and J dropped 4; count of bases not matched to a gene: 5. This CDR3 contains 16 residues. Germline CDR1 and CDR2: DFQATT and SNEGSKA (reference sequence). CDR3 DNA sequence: TGCAGTGCTAGAGGGATAGCGGGAGGGCCCACCGGGGAGCTGTTTTTT. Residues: CSARGIAGGPTGELFF.

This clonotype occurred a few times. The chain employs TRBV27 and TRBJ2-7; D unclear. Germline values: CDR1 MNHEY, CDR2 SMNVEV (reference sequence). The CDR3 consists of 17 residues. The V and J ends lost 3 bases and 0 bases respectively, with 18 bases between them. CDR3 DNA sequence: TGTGCCAGCAGTTTGGATAGTCGGCGGTTGAGCTCCTACGAGCAGTACTTC. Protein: CASSLDSRRLSSYEQYF.

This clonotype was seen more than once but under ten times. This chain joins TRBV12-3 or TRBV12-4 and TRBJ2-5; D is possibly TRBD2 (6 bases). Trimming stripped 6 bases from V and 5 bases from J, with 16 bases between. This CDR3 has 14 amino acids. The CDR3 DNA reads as TGTGCCAGCAGGTTCCGACGGGGGATGGAGACCCAGTACTTC. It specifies CASRFRRGMETQYF.

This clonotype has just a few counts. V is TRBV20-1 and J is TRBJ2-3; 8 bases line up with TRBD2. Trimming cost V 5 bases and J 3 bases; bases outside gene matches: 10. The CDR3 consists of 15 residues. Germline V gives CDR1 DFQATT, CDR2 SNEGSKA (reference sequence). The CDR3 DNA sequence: TGCAGTGCTGCCCCAGAGCGGGGGAGGACAGATACGCAGTATTTT. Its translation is CSAAPERGRTDTQYF.

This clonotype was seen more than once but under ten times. The CDR3 here is CASSERLAGRYEQYF. In DNA form, the CDR3 reads TGCGCCAGCAGCGAGCGACTAGCGGGACGCTACGAGCAGTACTTC. V and J are TRBV5-1 and TRBJ2-7, with 11 positions matching TRBD2. The CDR3 spans 15 residues. J lost 3 bases, V lost 4 bases, and 6 bases had no gene match. The germline V gene encodes CDR1 SGHRS and CDR2 YFSETQ.

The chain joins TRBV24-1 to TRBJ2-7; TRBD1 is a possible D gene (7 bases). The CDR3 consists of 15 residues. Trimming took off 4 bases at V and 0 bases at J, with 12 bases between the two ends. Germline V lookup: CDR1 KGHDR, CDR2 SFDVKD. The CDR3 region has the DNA TGTGCCACCAGTGAGCGGGACAGCCTCTCCTACGAGCAGTACTTC. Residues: CATSERDSLSYEQYF.

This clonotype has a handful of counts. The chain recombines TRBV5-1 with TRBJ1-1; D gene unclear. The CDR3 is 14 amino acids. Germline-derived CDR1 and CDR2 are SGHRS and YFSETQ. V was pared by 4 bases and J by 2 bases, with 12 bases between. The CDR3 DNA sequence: TGCGCCAGCAGCGGAGGTAGCCCAAACACTGAAGCTTTCTTT. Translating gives CASSGGSPNTEAFF.